Listed below are T cell receptor beta chains from one sample, sequenced in a study of CD8 T cells in Susac syndrome. MiXCR, run by TCRdb on the immunoSEQ multiplex PCR reads, gives a single entry per CDR3 protein. This table holds some 150,000 distinct CDR3 sequences, roughly 94% found once. The sequenced sample was CD4+ T cells from PBMCs. These receptor sequences come from a human donor in good health. Both conserved end residues are part of each CDR3. Fields, in order: J gene, clone size, V gene, D gene, CDR3 DNA, CDR3 protein. The D gene is left open where the match is weak. A clone size is listed for some rows: how often the clone was seen (once, few, many), or a class if it is expanded.

TRBJ1-1 once TRBV2 TRBD1 TGTGCCAGCAGCCCTCGGGACAGCTACTTGAACACTGAAGCTTTCTTT CASSPRDSYLNTEAFF
TRBJ1-2 NA TRBV12-3/TRBV12-4 NA TGTGCCAGCAGTCCATTCGGGACGCCATATGGCTACACCTTC CASSPFGTPYGYTF
TRBJ2-7 NA TRBV20-1 TRBD2 TGCAGTGCAATAGCGGGAGAGCAGGACTACGAGCAGTACTTC CSAIAGEQDYEQYF
TRBJ1-2 NA TRBV19 NA TGTGCCAGTATCAGCAGCAGTTTCTATGGCTACACCTTC CASISSSFYGYTF
TRBJ2-2 NA TRBV11-2 NA NA CASSLEGRRAGELFF
TRBJ1-4 NA TRBV29-1 TRBD1 TGCAGCGCCCAATCTGCAGGGGGTGGGGGTGTTGAAAAACTGTTTTTT CSAQSAGGGGVEKLFF
TRBJ1-3 NA TRBV7-9 NA TGTGCCGCCCAGCTTCAGGGGACTGGAAACACCATATATTTT CAAQLQGTGNTIYF
TRBJ1-4 NA TRBV28 NA TGTGCCAGCAGTTTAGCGGGGCTTTCTGAAAATGAAAAACTGTTTTTT CASSLAGLSENEKLFF
TRBJ1-2 NA TRBV2 NA TGTGCCAGCAGTGAAGCGCTTGGAGCTAACTATGGCTACACCTTC CASSEALGANYGYTF
TRBJ2-2 NA TRBV27 TRBD1 TGTGCCACCGCTCTACTGACAGGGGACACCGGGGAGCTGTTTTTT CATALLTGDTGELFF
TRBJ1-2 NA TRBV20-1 NA TGCAGTGCTAGTAGGCCAGGGTCGAATGGCTACACCTTC CSASRPGSNGYTF
TRBJ2-7 NA TRBV3-1 TRBD2 TGTGCCAGCAGCCACACTAGCGGGCCGGGCGAGCAGTACTTC CASSHTSGPGEQYF
TRBJ2-7 NA TRBV23-1 NA TGCGCCAGCAGTCAAACGCTGTACTTC CASSQTLYF
TRBJ2-7 NA TRBV18 TRBD1 TGTGCCAGCCAGGGGCGGACAGGGCCATACGAGCAGTACTTC CASQGRTGPYEQYF
TRBJ2-5 few TRBV7-2 NA TGTGCCAGCAGCCCGGACTTTCAAGAGACCCAGTACTTC CASSPDFQETQYF
TRBJ2-2 NA TRBV5-4 NA TGTGCCAGCACCCAAGGTCAAAACACCGGGGAGCTGTTTTTT CASTQGQNTGELFF
TRBJ2-1 NA TRBV5-1 NA TGCGCCAGCAGCTTGGCCGGGAACTACAATGAGCAGTTCTTC CASSLAGNYNEQFF
TRBJ1-2 NA TRBV3-1 NA TGTGCCAGCAGCCAAGGCGAGTGGGGGGAGAACTATGGCTACACCTTC CASSQGEWGENYGYTF
TRBJ2-3 NA TRBV6-2/TRBV6-3 TRBD1 TGTGCCAGCAGTTACCCGGACAGGGGGGACTACACAGATACGCAGTATTTT CASSYPDRGDYTDTQYF
TRBJ1-2 NA TRBV10-3 TRBD1 TGTGCCATCAGGGGGACAGGCCTCCACTATGGCTACACCTTC CAIRGTGLHYGYTF
TRBJ2-1 NA TRBV10-1 TRBD2 TGCGCCAGCAGTGAGCCGACCGCGGGACTAGCGGGGGCCCGCTACAATGAGCAGTTCTTC CASSEPTAGLAGARYNEQFF
TRBJ2-7 once TRBV5-4 NA TGTGCCAGCAGTTCGGGACGTACCTACGAGCAGTACTTC CASSSGRTYEQYF
TRBJ1-2 NA TRBV5-4 NA TGTGCCAGCAGCTTGGGCGGGGGGATGGGCTATGGCTACACCTTC CASSLGGGMGYGYTF
TRBJ2-7 few TRBV19 TRBD1 TGTGCCAGTAAAGACCGGGACAGGGCGTCCGAGCAGTACTTC CASKDRDRASEQYF
TRBJ1-2 NA TRBV20-1 TRBD1 TGCAGTGCACCCCGGGACAGGGAAAATGGCTACACCTTC CSAPRDRENGYTF
TRBJ2-7 NA TRBV2 TRBD2 TGTGCCAGCAGGAAAGCGGGAGGGCCTTACGAGCAGTACTTC CASRKAGGPYEQYF
TRBJ1-4 NA TRBV4-2 TRBD1 TGTGCCAGCAGCCAAGATAGGGGACAGTCCACGACTGAAAAACTGTTTTTT CASSQDRGQSTTEKLFF
TRBJ2-7 NA TRBV20-1 NA TGCAGTGCCGATCCCTTGGACAGAGTCTCTAACGAGCAGTACTTC CSADPLDRVSNEQYF
TRBJ1-5 NA TRBV20-1 NA TGCAGTGCTAGAGAGGAAAAGCTAGATTATAGCAATCAGCCCCAGCATTTT CSAREEKLDYSNQPQHF
TRBJ2-3 NA TRBV27 NA TGTGCCAGCAGTTTGTCCCTCAGCACAGATACGCAGTATTTT CASSLSLSTDTQYF
TRBJ2-1 NA TRBV20-1 TRBD2 TGCAGTGCTAGAGATGTCGCTAGCGGGAGGTATTACAATGAGCAGTTCTTC CSARDVASGRYYNEQFF
TRBJ2-7 NA TRBV18 TRBD1 TGTGCCAGCTCACTGGGACAGGGGGCAGATTACGAGCAGTACTTC CASSLGQGADYEQYF
TRBJ2-1 NA TRBV10-3 NA TGTGCCATCAGTGAAAGGGAGACCTACAATGAGCAGTTCTTC CAISERETYNEQFF
TRBJ2-3 NA TRBV25-1 NA TGTGCCAGCAGTCCCCTTTCCGTTGCAGATACGCAGTATTTT CASSPLSVADTQYF
TRBJ1-1 NA TRBV14 TRBD1 TGTGCCAGCAGCCGACAGGGGAACACTGAAGCTTTCTTT CASSRQGNTEAFF
TRBJ2-1 NA TRBV19 NA TGTGCCAGTACCCCCGGGACACTCTACAATGAGCAGTTCTTC CASTPGTLYNEQFF